The sequence of this T cell receptor (beta chain) was determined in a study of immune evolution from preneoplasia to lung adenocarcinoma. Comments on this clone: The same CDR3 is also encoded by other DNA sequences in this sample.

Between about 2014 and 2018, patients underwent resection in Japan or China. Nucleic acids came from premalignant or tumor cells enriched by macro-dissection. The repertoire was sequenced with immunoSEQ multiplex PCR; TCRdb's copy has only in-frame clones and lacks some. The repertoire holds 5,000 to 7,000 clones, with approximately 86% as singletons. Trimming pared 0 bases from V and 2 bases from J, leaving 10 bases between. This CDR3 has 15 amino acids. Germline values: CDR1 MGHRA, CDR2 YSYEKL. Sequenced sample: FFPE invasive lung adenocarcinoma tissue. This rearrangement joins TRBV4-1 to TRBJ2-5; no firm D call. This clonotype was sampled from a person aged 45 to 69 with lung adenocarcinoma. The CDR3 sequence: CASSQDSQQQETQYF. The CDR3 nucleotides read TGCGCCAGCAGCCAAGATTCTCAACAACAAGAGACCCAGTACTTC.